This entry lists 32 T cell receptor beta chains sequenced from one sample in a study of CD8 T cells in Susac syndrome. When the RNA was reverse transcribed, random hexamers were used with an input of roughly 0.45 to 1 ug. TCRdb passed the immunoSEQ multiplex PCR reads through MiXCR, listing each CDR3 protein once. The profile covers around 160,000 distinct CDR3 sequences, with just under 95% appearing a single time and more than 0.12% taken by the ten largest. Sequencing used CD4+ T cells from PBMCs. Source of these receptors: a human donor in good health.

The rearrangement links TRBV20-1 to TRBJ1-2, with 8 bases aligning to TRBD1. Germline lookup yields CDR1 DFQATT and CDR2 SNEGSKA (reference sequence). The CDR3 spans 12 residues. Unmatched junction bases numbered 5, after V lost 6 bases and J lost 5 bases. CDR3 in DNA: TGCAGTGCGCGGACAGGGATGTATGGCTACACCTTC. This codes for CSARTGMYGYTF.

The genes are TRBV12-3 or TRBV12-4 and TRBJ2-7; D is perhaps TRBD2 (6 bases). The CDR3 is 14 residues long. V shed 4 bases and J shed 4 bases, with 14 bases lying between them. The CDR3 bases are TGTGCCAGCAGTTATAAACAGGCGGGGTACGAGCAGTACTTC. Translating gives CASSYKQAGYEQYF.

J is TRBJ2-5 and V is TRBV6-6; 8 bases are a match to TRBD1. Germline assignment: CDR1 MNHNY and CDR2 SVGAGI (reference sequence). The CDR3 runs 11 residues. V lost 9 bases to trimming and J lost 5 bases; unmatched junction nucleotides: 2. The CDR3 here is CASTGGETQYF. In DNA, the CDR3 is TGTGCCAGTACAGGGGGGGAGACCCAGTACTTC.

The chain carries TRBV20-1 and TRBJ2-3; D is uncertain. This CDR3 contains 14 residues. The V gene's germline CDR1 is DFQATT and CDR2 SNEGSKA (reference sequence). The V end was cut by 1 base, the J end by 2 bases, with 10 bases between. The chain's CDR3 is CSARVGSVTDTQYF. DNA of the CDR3: TGCAGTGCTAGAGTAGGGTCAGTCACAGATACGCAGTATTTT.

CDR3 residues: CSARDQGDNSPLHF. The DNA for the CDR3 is TGCAGTGCTAGAGACCAGGGGGATAATTCACCCCTCCACTTT. V and J are TRBV20-1 and TRBJ1-6; 7 positions agree with TRBD1. This CDR3 has 14 amino acids. The V gene end was trimmed by 0 bases and the J gene end by 5 bases; junction bases not matched to a gene: 1. Germline CDR1 reads DFQATT; CDR2 reads SNEGSKA (reference sequence).

V is TRBV20-1 and J is TRBJ2-1; D is unresolved. With 0 bases removed from V and 2 bases from J, the gap between germline ends came to 14 bases. Germline assignment: CDR1 DFQATT and CDR2 SNEGSKA (reference sequence). The CDR3 extends over 16 amino acids. CDR3 bases: TGCAGTGCTAGAGAGCTGGCAGGCCCTGCCTACAATGAGCAGTTCTTC. Translating it yields CSARELAGPAYNEQFF.

The chain links TRBV14 to TRBJ2-7; D might be TRBD1 (6 bases). The V and J ends lost 0 bases and 5 bases respectively, with 11 bases between them. Germline CDR1 SGHDN, CDR2 FVKESK. This CDR3 comprises 14 residues. This CDR3 is CASSQEYRVNEQYF. The CDR3 coding sequence is TGTGCCAGCAGCCAAGAGTACAGGGTAAACGAGCAGTACTTC.

The V and J genes are TRBV29-1 and TRBJ2-6, with TRBD1 as a possible D gene (6 bases). CDR1 is SQVTM, CDR2 ANQGSEA, per germline. The CDR3 extends over 15 amino acids. V was trimmed by 6 bases and J by 0 bases, leaving 12 bases between them. CDR3 sequence: CSVDRTGSGANVLTF. The CDR3 region has the DNA TGCAGCGTCGACAGGACCGGCTCTGGGGCCAACGTCCTGACTTTC. The full variable domain, its missing parts supplied by reference TRBV29-1 and TRBJ2-6, is SAVISQKPSRDICQRGTSLTIQCQVDSQVTMMFWYRQQPGQSLTLIATANQGSEATYESGFVIDKFPISRPNLTFSTLTVSNMSPEDSSIYLCSVDRTGSGANVLTFGAGSRLTVL.

V is TRBV9 and J is TRBJ2-5; 7 bases agree with TRBD1. This CDR3 has 15 residues. V lost 3 bases and J lost 7; bases outside the gene matches: 12. Germline V gene sequence: CDR1 SGDLS, CDR2 YYNGEE. Here the CDR3 DNA reads TGTGCCAGCAGCGCCGCCGGGACAGCCGACCGGACCCAGTACTTC. Translation gives CASSAAGTADRTQYF.

The V call is TRBV15, the J call TRBJ2-1, with 9 bases that match TRBD1. Trimming at V came to 5 bases and at J to 3 bases, leaving 2 bases not matched to a gene. Germline V gene lookup returns CDR1 LNHNV and CDR2 YYDKDF (reference sequence). This CDR3 is 14 amino acids long. The CDR3 region is CATSQGQGYNEQFF. For the CDR3, the DNA is TGTGCCACCAGCCAGGGACAGGGCTACAATGAGCAGTTCTTC.

The chain recombines TRBV12-5 with TRBJ2-3; 8 bases fit TRBD2. V gave up 6 bases and J gave up 4 bases; unmatched junction bases: 3. Germline V gene data show CDR1 as LGHNT and CDR2 as FRNRAP. This CDR3 spans 13 amino acids. The CDR3 is CASGLGRADTQYF. As DNA, the CDR3 is TGTGCTAGTGGACTCGGGAGGGCAGATACGCAGTATTTT. The entire variable domain, with the rest obtained from reference TRBV12-5 and TRBJ2-3, is as follows: DARVTQTPRHKVTEMGQEVTMRCQPILGHNTVFWYRQTMMQGLELLAYFRNRAPLDDSGMPKDRFSAEMPDATLATLKIQPSEPRDSAVYFCASGLGRADTQYFGPGTRLTVL.

The chain recombines TRBV9 with TRBJ2-5; D possibly matches TRBD1 or TRBD2 (5 bases each). CDR1 and CDR2 from the germline V gene are SGDLS and YYNGEE. Trimming took 0 bases from V and 4 from J, leaving 16 bases between them. The length of the CDR3 is 16 residues. The chain's CDR3 is CASSVGRGEKRETQYF. CDR3 sequence (DNA): TGTGCCAGCAGCGTAGGCCGAGGGGAAAAGAGAGAGACCCAGTACTTC.

The chain combines TRBV3-1 with TRBJ1-5, with D uncertain. CDR1 and CDR2 from the germline V gene are LGHDT and YNNKEL (reference sequence). Trimming took 8 bases from V and 2 from J, leaving 13 bases between them. CDR3 length: 14 amino acids. CDR3 in DNA: TGTGCCAGCTCCATCAGTGGCGGCAATCAGCCCCAGCATTTT. Translation gives CASSISGGNQPQHF.

CDR3 nucleotide sequence: TGTGCCACCCGGGACTTGAGCACAGATACGCAGTATTTT. Protein sequence: CATRDLSTDTQYF. The V call is TRBV15, the J call TRBJ2-3; D is perhaps TRBD2 (6 bases). V lost 8 bases, J lost 0 bases, and 9 bases lay in between. The CDR3 runs to 13 residues. Germline CDR1 reads LNHNV; CDR2 reads YYDKDF (reference sequence).

This chain links TRBV20-1 with TRBJ1-5; possible D gene TRBD1, 5 bases. This CDR3 region has 15 residues. Trimming left V 5 bases short and J 0 bases short, with 14 bases between. Germline-derived CDR1 and CDR2 are DFQATT and SNEGSKA (reference sequence). The CDR3 DNA reads as TGCAGTGCTCCCCGGGGGGGTGTTAGCAATCAGCCCCAGCATTTT. This translates into CSAPRGGVSNQPQHF.

The V call is TRBV5-1, the J call TRBJ2-7, with 8 positions matching TRBD1. Germline V gene lookup returns CDR1 SGHRS and CDR2 YFSETQ. The CDR3 length is 13 residues. V was clipped by 7 bases and J by 3 bases; unmatched bases: 6. The chain's CDR3 is CASRGQDSYEQYF. In DNA, the CDR3 is TGCGCCAGCCGGGGACAGGATAGCTACGAGCAGTACTTC.

The rearrangement joins TRBV5-1 to TRBJ2-1, with TRBD2 matching over 7 bases. The germline V gene has CDR1 SGHRS and CDR2 YFSETQ. V lost 4 bases, J lost 4 bases, and 5 bases stayed unmatched. This CDR3 has 14 residues. CDR3 protein: CASSPQRGYNEQFF. CDR3 coding DNA: TGCGCCAGCAGCCCCCAGCGGGGATACAATGAGCAGTTCTTC.

The chain combines TRBV15 with TRBJ2-5; 12 bases are a match to TRBD1. Trimming cost V 1 base and J 5 bases; bases outside gene matches: 2. The CDR3 runs to 15 residues. CDR1 is LNHNV and CDR2 is YYDKDF in the germline V gene (reference sequence). CDR3 DNA sequence: TGTGCCACCAGCAGAGGAGGGACAGGGGGCGAGACCCAGTACTTC. Protein: CATSRGGTGGETQYF.

The rearrangement links TRBV30 to TRBJ1-2; possible D gene TRBD1, 6 bases. V dropped 0 bases and J dropped 14 bases, with 16 bases sitting between them. Per germline, CDR1 GTSNPN and CDR2 SVGIG (reference sequence). The CDR3 extends over 12 amino acids. DNA for the CDR3: TGTGCCTGGAGTGTTGGGCAGGGGAAGTTTACCTTC. It is translated as CAWSVGQGKFTF.

A single count supports this clonotype. The V call is TRBV4-3, the J call TRBJ2-7; D may be TRBD1 or TRBD2 (5 bases each). The CDR3 extends over 15 amino acids. Germline-derived CDR1 and CDR2 are LGHNA and YSLEER. V was pared by 4 bases and J by 0 bases, with 13 bases between. The CDR3 bases are TGCGCCAGCAGCCGGGGCTGGGGGAACTCCTACGAGCAGTACTTC. Translating gives CASSRGWGNSYEQYF.

The rearrangement links TRBV18 to TRBJ1-1; 7 bases fit TRBD1. V dropped 3 bases and J dropped 0; count of bases not matched to a gene: 7. This CDR3 contains 16 residues. CDR1 KGHSH and CDR2 LQKENI come from the germline V gene. The CDR3: CASSPLTGELNTEAFF. CDR3 nucleotide sequence: TGTGCCAGCTCACCGTTAACAGGGGAATTGAACACTGAAGCTTTCTTT.

CDR3 sequence (DNA): TGTGCCAGCAGTTGGGGTGACCCCCCCCGCTACACCTTC. Translating it yields CASSWGDPPRYTF. The J gene is TRBJ1-2, the V gene TRBV12-3 or TRBV12-4, with D unclear. The V end was cut by 4 bases, the J end by 9 bases, with 15 bases between. This CDR3 contains 13 residues.

The chain couples TRBV4-3 to TRBJ2-1; D possibly matches TRBD1 or TRBD2 (5 bases each). CDR1 and CDR2 from the germline V gene are LGHNA and YSLEER. Deletions cut 1 base from V and 0 bases from J, with 13 bases between. The CDR3 totals 17 residues. As DNA, the CDR3 is TGCGCCAGCAGCCAAGTCCGGCAGGGAGCCTCCTACAATGAGCAGTTCTTC. This sequence encodes CASSQVRQGASYNEQFF.

The chain recombines TRBV29-1 with TRBJ2-2; 15 bases map to TRBD2. The CDR3 is 13 amino acids. Per the germline V gene, CDR1 is SQVTM and CDR2 is ANQGSEA. V lost 7 bases, J lost 7 bases, and 1 base stayed unmatched. The CDR3 is CSGTSGGVGELFF. Here the CDR3 DNA reads TGCAGCGGGACTAGCGGGGGGGTCGGGGAGCTGTTTTTT.

The chain couples TRBV7-9 to TRBJ1-1; D is ambiguous. Germline-derived CDR1 and CDR2 are SEHNR and FQNEAQ (reference sequence). The CDR3 length is 14 residues. The germline V and J ends were trimmed by 3 bases and 1 base, with 9 bases remaining between them. This CDR3 is CASSFRPANTEAFF. The CDR3 bases are TGTGCCAGCAGCTTCAGACCCGCGAACACTGAAGCTTTCTTT. The whole variable domain, filled in from reference TRBV7-9 and TRBJ1-1, reads DTGVSQNPRHKITKRGQNVTFRCDPISEHNRLYWYRQTLGQGPEFLTYFQNEAQLEKSRLLSDRFSAERPKGSFSTLEIQRTEQGDSAMYLCASSFRPANTEAFFGQGTRLTVV.

V and J are TRBV7-9 and TRBJ2-1; TRBD2 agrees at 9 bases. Trimming at V came to 5 bases and at J to 3 bases, leaving 5 bases not matched to a gene. Germline-derived CDR1 and CDR2 are SEHNR and FQNEAQ (reference sequence). The CDR3 extends over 15 amino acids. This chain's CDR3 is CASSLSGGFYNEQFF. The CDR3, as DNA: TGTGCCAGCAGCCTTAGCGGGGGCTTCTACAATGAGCAGTTCTTC.

The genes are TRBV7-9 and TRBJ1-2; D gene uncertain. The germline V and J ends were trimmed by 1 base and 7 bases, with 10 bases remaining between them. This CDR3 has 13 amino acids. Germline CDR1 reads SEHNR; CDR2 reads FQNEAQ (reference sequence). CDR3 region: CASSLGALAGYTF. As DNA, the CDR3 is TGTGCCAGCAGCTTAGGCGCACTAGCTGGCTACACCTTC. Complete variable domain (other parts from reference TRBV7-9 and TRBJ1-2): DTGVSQNPRHKITKRGQNVTFRCDPISEHNRLYWYRQTLGQGPEFLTYFQNEAQLEKSRLLSDRFSAERPKGSFSTLEIQRTEQGDSAMYLCASSLGALAGYTFGSGTRLTVV.

This chain links TRBV3-1 with TRBJ2-4; 9 bases line up with TRBD2. With 0 bases clipped from V and 4 bases from J, the junction kept 4 bases outside the gene matches. The CDR3 runs 16 residues. The germline V gene has CDR1 LGHDT and CDR2 YNNKEL (reference sequence). CDR3 DNA: TGTGCCAGCAGCCAAGAGGGTAGCGGGGGTAAAAACATTCAGTACTTC. Translation: CASSQEGSGGKNIQYF.

CDR3 coding DNA: TGCAGTGCTACCGATGGGGGTCAGCCCCAGCATTTT. Translating it yields CSATDGGQPQHF. V is TRBV20-1 and J is TRBJ1-5, with a weak D call TRBD1 (5 bases). V was clipped by 4 bases and J by 6 bases, with 10 bases between them. The CDR3 has 12 residues. In germline, CDR1 is DFQATT, CDR2 SNEGSKA (reference sequence).

This chain joins TRBV28 and TRBJ1-1, with unresolved D. The CDR3 covers 12 residues. Trimming shortened V by 5 bases and J by 10 bases, and 14 bases separated the two germline ends. Per the germline V gene, CDR1 is MDHEN and CDR2 is SYDVKM. CDR3 amino acids: CASSQTPGTAFF. The DNA of the CDR3 is TGTGCCAGCAGTCAGACTCCAGGTACAGCTTTCTTT.

This chain links TRBV3-1 with TRBJ2-5; D uncertain. V was trimmed by 2 bases and J by 5 bases, leaving 6 bases between them. The CDR3 sequence is 12 residues long. Germline assignment: CDR1 LGHDT and CDR2 YNNKEL (reference sequence). The CDR3 region is CASSQTLETQYF. CDR3 DNA: TGTGCCAGCAGCCAAACCCTGGAGACCCAGTACTTC.

This chain connects TRBV29-1 to TRBJ2-5; a weak D match, TRBD2 (6 bases). Germline V CDR1 and CDR2: SQVTM, ANQGSEA. Trimming removed 6 bases from V and 2 bases from J, with 22 bases in between. The CDR3 is 16 residues long. CDR3 protein: CSVGGPGERVQETQYF. The CDR3 bases are TGCAGCGTCGGGGGTCCCGGCGAACGGGTACAAGAGACCCAGTACTTC.